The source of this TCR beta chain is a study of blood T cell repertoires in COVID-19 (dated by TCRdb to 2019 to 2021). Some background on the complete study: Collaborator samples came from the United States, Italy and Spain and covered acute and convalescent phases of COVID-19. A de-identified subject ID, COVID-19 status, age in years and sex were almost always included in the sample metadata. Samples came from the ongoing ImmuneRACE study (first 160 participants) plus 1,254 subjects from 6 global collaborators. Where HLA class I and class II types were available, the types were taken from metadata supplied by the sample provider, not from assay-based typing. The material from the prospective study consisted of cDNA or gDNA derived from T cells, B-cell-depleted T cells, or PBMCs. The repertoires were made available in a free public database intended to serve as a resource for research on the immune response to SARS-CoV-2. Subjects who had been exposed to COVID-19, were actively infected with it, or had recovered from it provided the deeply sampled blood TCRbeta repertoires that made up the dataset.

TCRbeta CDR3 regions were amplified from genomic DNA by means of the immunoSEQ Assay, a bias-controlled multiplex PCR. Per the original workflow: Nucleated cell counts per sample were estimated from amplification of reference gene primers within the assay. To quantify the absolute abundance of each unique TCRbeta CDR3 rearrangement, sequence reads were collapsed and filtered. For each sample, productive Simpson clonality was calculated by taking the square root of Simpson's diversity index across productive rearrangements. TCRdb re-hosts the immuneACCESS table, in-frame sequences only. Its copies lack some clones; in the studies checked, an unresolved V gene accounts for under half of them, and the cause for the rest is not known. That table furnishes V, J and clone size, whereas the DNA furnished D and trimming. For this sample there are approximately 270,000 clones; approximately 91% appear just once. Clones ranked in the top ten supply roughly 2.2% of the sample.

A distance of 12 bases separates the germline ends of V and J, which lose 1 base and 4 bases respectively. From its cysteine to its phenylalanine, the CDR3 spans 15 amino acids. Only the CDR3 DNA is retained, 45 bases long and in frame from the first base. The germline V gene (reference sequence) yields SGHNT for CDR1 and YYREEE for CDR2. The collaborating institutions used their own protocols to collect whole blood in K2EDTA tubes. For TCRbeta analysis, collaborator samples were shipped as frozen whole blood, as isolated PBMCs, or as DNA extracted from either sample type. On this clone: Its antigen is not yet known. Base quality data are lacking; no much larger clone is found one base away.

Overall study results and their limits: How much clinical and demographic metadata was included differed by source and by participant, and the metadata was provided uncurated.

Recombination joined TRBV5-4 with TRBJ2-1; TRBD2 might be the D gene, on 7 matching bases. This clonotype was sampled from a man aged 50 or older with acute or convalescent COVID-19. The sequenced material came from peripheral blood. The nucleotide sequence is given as TGTGCCAGCAGCTTGTCAGGGGAGGGATACAATGAGCAGTTCTTC. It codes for CASSLSGEGYNEQFF.